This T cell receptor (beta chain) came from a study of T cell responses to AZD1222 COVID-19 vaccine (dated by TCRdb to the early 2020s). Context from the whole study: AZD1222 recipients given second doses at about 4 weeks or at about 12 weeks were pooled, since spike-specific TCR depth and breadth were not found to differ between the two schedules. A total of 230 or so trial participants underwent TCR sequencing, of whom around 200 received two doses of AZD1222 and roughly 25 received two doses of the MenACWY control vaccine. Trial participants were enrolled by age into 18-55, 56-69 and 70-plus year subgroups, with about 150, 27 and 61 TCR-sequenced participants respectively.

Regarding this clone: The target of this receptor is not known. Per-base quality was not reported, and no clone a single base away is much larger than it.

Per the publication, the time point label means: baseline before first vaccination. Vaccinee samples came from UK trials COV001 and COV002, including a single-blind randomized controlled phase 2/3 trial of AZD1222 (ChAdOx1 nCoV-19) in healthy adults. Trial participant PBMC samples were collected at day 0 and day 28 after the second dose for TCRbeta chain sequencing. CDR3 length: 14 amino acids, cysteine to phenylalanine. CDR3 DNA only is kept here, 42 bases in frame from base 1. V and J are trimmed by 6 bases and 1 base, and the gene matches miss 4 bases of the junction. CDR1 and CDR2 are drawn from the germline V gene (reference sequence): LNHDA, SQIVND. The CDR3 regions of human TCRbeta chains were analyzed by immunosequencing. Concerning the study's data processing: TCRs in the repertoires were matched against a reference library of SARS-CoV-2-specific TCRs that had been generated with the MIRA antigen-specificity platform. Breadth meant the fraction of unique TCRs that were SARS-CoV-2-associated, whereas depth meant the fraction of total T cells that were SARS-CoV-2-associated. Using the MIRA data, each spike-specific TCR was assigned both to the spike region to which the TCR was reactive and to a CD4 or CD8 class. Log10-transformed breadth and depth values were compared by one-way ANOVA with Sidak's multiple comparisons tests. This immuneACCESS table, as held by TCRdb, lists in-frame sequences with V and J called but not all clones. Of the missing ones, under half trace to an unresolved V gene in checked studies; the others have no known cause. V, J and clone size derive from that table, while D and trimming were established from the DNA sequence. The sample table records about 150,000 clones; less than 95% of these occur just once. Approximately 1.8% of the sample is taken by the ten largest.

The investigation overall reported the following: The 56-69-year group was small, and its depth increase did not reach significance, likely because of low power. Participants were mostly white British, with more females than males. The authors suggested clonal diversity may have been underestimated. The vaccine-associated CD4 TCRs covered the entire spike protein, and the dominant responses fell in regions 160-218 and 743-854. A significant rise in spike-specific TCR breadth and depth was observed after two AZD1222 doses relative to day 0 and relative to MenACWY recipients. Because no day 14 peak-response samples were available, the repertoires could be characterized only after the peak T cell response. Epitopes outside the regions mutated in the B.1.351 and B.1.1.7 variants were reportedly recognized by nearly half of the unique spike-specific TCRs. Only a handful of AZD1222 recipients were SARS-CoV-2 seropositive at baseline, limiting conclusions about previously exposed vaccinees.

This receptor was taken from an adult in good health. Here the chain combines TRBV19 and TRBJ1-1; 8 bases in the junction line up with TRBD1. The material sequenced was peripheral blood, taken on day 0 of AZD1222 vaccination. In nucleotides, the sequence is TGTGCCAGTAGCTTACAGGGGGGGAACACTGAAGCTTTCTTT. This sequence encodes CASSLQGGNTEAFF.